This T cell receptor beta chain was recorded in a study of blood T cell repertoires in COVID-19. Generated by immunoSEQ multiplex PCR, the TCRdb table keeps only in-frame clones and is missing some. The table has around 260,000 clones, 80% to 95% seen once; the top ten hold 0.9% to 1.2%. Donors of Cohort 3 who recovered were those that had two negative PCRs, clearance, or symptom resolution. This CDR3 region has 18 residues. Trimming took 5 bases from V and 4 from J; bases not matched to a gene: 15. Germline-derived CDR1 and CDR2 are MDHEN and SYDVKM. The sequence came from a woman between 25 and 40 years old who had recovered from COVID-19. The chain is built from TRBV28 and TRBJ2-1; the match to TRBD2 covers 9 bases. The sequencing sample was made of PBMCs or T cells enriched from blood (not recorded which). The CDR3 coding sequence is TGTGCCAGCAGTGCCGACCTCAGACTAGCGGACCTATACAATGAGCAGTTCTTC. Translating gives CASSADLRLADLYNEQFF.